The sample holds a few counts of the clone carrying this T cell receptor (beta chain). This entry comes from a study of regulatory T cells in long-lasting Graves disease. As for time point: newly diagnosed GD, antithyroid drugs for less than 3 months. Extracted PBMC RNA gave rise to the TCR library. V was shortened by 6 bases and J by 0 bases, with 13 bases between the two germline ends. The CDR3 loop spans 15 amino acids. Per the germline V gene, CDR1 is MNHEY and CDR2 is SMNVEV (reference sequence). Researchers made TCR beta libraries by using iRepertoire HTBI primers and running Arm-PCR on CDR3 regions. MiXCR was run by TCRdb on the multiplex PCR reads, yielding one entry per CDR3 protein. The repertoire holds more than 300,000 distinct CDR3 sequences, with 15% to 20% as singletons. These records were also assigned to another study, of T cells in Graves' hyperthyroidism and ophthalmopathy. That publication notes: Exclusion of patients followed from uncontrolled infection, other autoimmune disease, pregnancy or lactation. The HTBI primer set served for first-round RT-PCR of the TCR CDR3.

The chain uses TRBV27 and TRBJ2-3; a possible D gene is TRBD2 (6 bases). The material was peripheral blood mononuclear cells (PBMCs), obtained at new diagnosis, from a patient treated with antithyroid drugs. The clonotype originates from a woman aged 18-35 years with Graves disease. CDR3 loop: CASSWGLTSTDTQYF. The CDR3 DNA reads TGTGCCAGCAGCTGGGGACTGACTAGCACAGATACGCAGTATTTT.